Sequencing of this T cell receptor beta chain was carried out in a study of yellow fever vaccine responses in identical twins (dated by TCRdb to the late 2010s). With respect to the entire study: In identical twins, the study followed T cell clones that responded to the vaccine with precision.

The CDR3, from cysteine to phenylalanine, totals 16 residues. Only the CDR3 part of the read is kept: 48 bases, read in frame from the first base. Sequences SGHTA (CDR1) and FQGTGA (CDR2) are obtained from the germline V gene. Cut back by 0 bases and 4 bases, the V and J ends lie 16 bases apart. Libraries were built with RT-PCR. For sequencing, an Illumina HiSeq 2500 was employed. The public reads were run again by TCRdb, first through fastp at Q25 and then through MiXCR, and only productive beta chains were kept. Every CDR3 protein is listed once, alongside the most common genes and DNA of its rows. The sample table records under 4,000 distinct CDR3 sequences; 70% to 85% of these occur just once. The ten largest clones take up roughly 6.5% of the sample. Paper-wide results and their limitations: According to the authors, in identical twins the way T cells responded to vaccination appeared partly convergent and partly personalized.

As concerns this clonotype: The antigen it recognizes is unknown. No base qualities exist here, and no much larger clone lies one base off it.

The rearrangement joined TRBV7-3 to TRBJ2-7; the D region may be TRBD1 or TRBD2, each matching 5 bases equally. The input for sequencing was T cells from blood (PBMCs), unsorted or a sorted subset (not recorded which), taken before or after yellow fever vaccination (not recorded which). The TCR was taken from a woman younger than 30 who received the yellow fever vaccine. Donor details come from another sample of the same person, matched by shared clones. The nucleotide sequence reads as follows: TGTGCCAGCAGCTTAACAGGGGCGGGCAGGGTTTACGAGCAGTACTTC. It is translated as CASSLTGAGRVYEQYF.